A single sample is the source of the 4 T cell receptor beta chains below, sequenced in a study of control samples from healthy donors and cancer patients. Some clones are missing from TCRdb's copy, which holds only in-frame ones; the method was immunoSEQ multiplex PCR. The sample records 140,000 to 150,000 clones, more than 85% being singletons. What was sequenced was blood. These receptors were collected from a man aged 25-40 years in good health.

This clone was seen more than once but under ten times. CDR3 in amino acids: CASSEDRSLQPQHF. CDR3 bases: TGTGCCAGCAGTGAGGACAGGTCGCTTCAGCCCCAGCATTTT. The gene calls are TRBV6-1 and TRBJ1-5; 7 nucleotides line up with TRBD1. This CDR3 contains 14 residues. V lost 3 bases and J lost 6; bases outside the gene matches: 5. Germline CDR1 reads MNHNS; CDR2 reads SASEGT.

The sample holds one count of this clone. The rearrangement joins TRBV3-1 (or the pseudogene TRBV3-2) to TRBJ2-3, with TRBD2 identical over 7 bases. J lost 5 bases, V lost 0 bases, and 2 bases had no gene match. Looked up from germline, CDR1 is LGHDT and CDR2 is YNNKEL (reference sequence). The CDR3 consists of 14 residues. CDR3 sequence: CASSQDAGVDTQYF. In DNA form, the CDR3 reads TGTGCCAGCAGCCAAGACGCGGGGGTAGATACGCAGTATTTT.

The chain has TRBV6-5 and TRBJ2-3; D possibly matches TRBD1 or TRBD2 (7 bases each). Germline CDR1 and CDR2: MNHEY and SVGAGI. CDR3 length equals 14 residues. The ends were cut back, 5 bases at V and 1 base at J, with 10 bases in the middle. This CDR3 is CASSQGGGTDTQYF. CDR3 coding DNA: TGTGCCAGCAGTCAGGGGGGGGGCACAGATACGCAGTATTTT.

The chain couples TRBV6-1 to TRBJ2-7; 7 bases line up with TRBD1. The CDR3 loop spans 18 amino acids. The germline CDR1 and CDR2 sequences are MNHNS and SASEGT. V trimming: 4 bases; J trimming: 0 bases; junction bases outside the gene matches: 15. The CDR3 region has the DNA TGTGCCAGCAGTGCCTTCGTAGACGGGACAGATCACTCCTACGAGCAGTACTTC. As protein: CASSAFVDGTDHSYEQYF.